This T cell receptor (beta chain) was captured by sequencing in a study of cytomegalovirus exposure and HLA in healthy donors. Study results and caveats: Judged likely to be a sequencing artifact was a cluster of highly shared sequence variants.

As regards this clone: Its antigen remains unknown.

The PCR had 60 Vbeta and 13 Jbeta primers. The repertoire was sequenced with immunoSEQ multiplex PCR; TCRdb's copy has only in-frame clones and lacks some. The data contain 200,000 to 300,000 clones, around 81% of them seen just once; the ten biggest clones take up approximately 8.4%. The germline gives CDR1 KGHSH, CDR2 LQKENI. V lost 3 bases to trimming and J lost 6 bases; unmatched junction nucleotides: 6. This CDR3 has 15 amino acids. The chain recombines TRBV18 with TRBJ2-1; 9 bases are a match to TRBD2. This receptor was identified in a woman in her sixties in good health and CMV-seropositive. The sample consisted of PBMCs. CDR3 bases: TGTGCCAGCTCACCTGGGACTAGCTCTCTCAATGAGCAGTTCTTC. It encodes CASSPGTSSLNEQFF.